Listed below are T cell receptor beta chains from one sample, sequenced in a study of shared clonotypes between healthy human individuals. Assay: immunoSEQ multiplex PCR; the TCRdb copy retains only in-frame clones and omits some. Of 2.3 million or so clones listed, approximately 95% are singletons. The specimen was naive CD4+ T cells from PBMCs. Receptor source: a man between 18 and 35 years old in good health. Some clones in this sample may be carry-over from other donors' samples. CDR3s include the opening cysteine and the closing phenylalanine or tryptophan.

CASSLVASSTDTQYF	TRBV7-9	TRBJ2-3
CASSEELTYF	TRBV6-1	TRBJ2-7
CASSSYVLGSGNTIYF	TRBV28	TRBJ1-3
CASSQAGGRVSEQYF	TRBV14	TRBJ2-7
CASSSGTGATYEQYF	TRBV6-5	TRBJ2-7
CASSVGATLAKNIQYF	TRBV9	TRBJ2-4
CASDGLLAGQPQHF	TRBV28	TRBJ1-5
CASSPGVTGANVLTF	TRBV18	TRBJ2-6
CASSVRGETNPYGYTF	TRBV9	TRBJ1-2
CASSLQSRPNEKLFF	TRBV5-1	TRBJ1-4
CASSDRTSRSTDTQYF	TRBV2	TRBJ2-3
CASSRARGLYTF	TRBV18	TRBJ1-2
CASSLRGRYGANVLTF	TRBV7-3	TRBJ2-6
CASSSVQGAPTQYF	TRBV6-6	TRBJ2-5
CASSYTGAADTQYF	TRBV5-1	TRBJ2-3
CASSLVVAGATDTQYF	TRBV5-1	TRBJ2-3
CSAGTGSNQPQHF	TRBV29-1	TRBJ1-5
CASSMGHSNTEAFF	TRBV5-1	TRBJ1-1
CASSPQGTPGTGELFF	TRBV18	TRBJ2-2
CASGTVMNTEAFF	TRBV6-5	TRBJ1-1
CASSYQGGNTIYF	TRBV6-5	TRBJ1-3
CASIQSGAGNQPQHF	TRBV19	TRBJ1-5
CASSTTSTDTQYF	TRBV5-1	TRBJ2-3
CASSLGSAGDTQYF	TRBV7-2	TRBJ2-3
CASSYRPSTTYEQYF	TRBV6-5	TRBJ2-7
CASSLGINRVGNTIYF	TRBV5-1	TRBJ1-3
CATSRGGGGEKLFF	TRBV15	TRBJ1-4